Following are 17 T cell receptor beta chains from one sample sequenced in a study of shared clonotypes between healthy human individuals (dated by TCRdb to 2020 to 2021). Libraries were prepared through the immunoSEQ multiplex PCR assay. The table comes from immuneACCESS by way of TCRdb, which keeps in-frame sequences with V and J called. Part of the clones is missing from these tables; in studies checked, under half for an unresolved V gene and the rest for unknown reasons. The table for this sample lists 2,100,000 or so clones; approximately 96% of them were counted only once. Jointly, the top ten make up approximately 0.13% of the sample. Sequenced sample: naive CD4+ T cells sorted from blood. The cell subset or site label on this specimen signifies: CD45RA+ positively selected. These receptor sequences come from a man aged 18 to 35 in good health.

This sequence joins TRBV28 and TRBJ1-6; 7 nucleotides match TRBD1. The CDR3 length is 16 residues. V trimming: 3 bases; J trimming: 7 bases; junction bases outside the gene matches: 9. Germline V gene lookup returns CDR1 MDHEN and CDR2 SYDVKM. This CDR3 reads CASSFQTGVRNSPLHF. CDR3 DNA: TGTGCCAGCAGTTTTCAAACAGGGGTCCGAAATTCACCCCTCCACTTT.

This clone was seen just once. The chain carries TRBV5-8 and TRBJ2-3; 11 bases fit TRBD2. CDR1 is SGHTS and CDR2 is YDEGEE in the germline V gene. Germline trimming cut 5 bases from V and 1 base from J; bases unmatched to any gene: 12. The CDR3 has 18 amino acids. CDR3 protein: CASSWGTSGTWGTDTQYF. CDR3 bases: TGTGCCAGCAGTTGGGGGACTAGCGGCACCTGGGGCACAGATACGCAGTATTTT.

The chain is built from TRBV19 and TRBJ2-4; D is unclear. V gave up 5 bases and J gave up 3 bases, with 14 bases separating them. The CDR3 sequence is 15 residues long. Germline CDR1 reads LNHDA; CDR2 reads SQIVND (reference sequence). The CDR3 loop is CASSRETALKNIQYF. The CDR3 region has the DNA TGTGCCAGTAGTCGCGAAACGGCACTCAAAAACATTCAGTACTTC.

The chain is built from TRBV4-3 and TRBJ1-4; no clear D gene. V lost 0 bases, J lost 3 bases, and 11 bases lay in between. Germline CDR1 is LGHNA and CDR2 is YSLEER. CDR3 length: 16 residues. CDR3 residues: CASSQDRAASNEKLFF. The CDR3 bases are TGCGCCAGCAGCCAAGATCGGGCAGCCTCTAATGAAAAACTGTTTTTT.

The chain is built from TRBV7-8 and TRBJ2-5; TRBD1 might be the D (6 bases). The CDR3 sequence is 14 residues long. V was cut by 1 base and J by 5 bases, with 11 bases left in between. Germline CDR1 reads SGHVS; CDR2 reads FQNEAQ. CDR3 DNA: TGTGCCAGCAGCTTAGTATGGACAGACGAGACCCAGTACTTC. Amino acids: CASSLVWTDETQYF. The variable domain in full, with the rest retrieved from reference TRBV7-8 and TRBJ2-5, is GAGVSQSPRYKVAKRGQDVALRCDPISGHVSLFWYQQALGQGPEFLTYFQNEAQLDKSGLPSDRFFAERPEGSVSTLKIQRTQQEDSAVYLCASSLVWTDETQYFGPGTRLLVL.

The chain joins TRBV28 to TRBJ2-2, with 10 nucleotides matching TRBD2. CDR1 and CDR2 (germline): MDHEN, SYDVKM. There are 17 residues in the CDR3. V lost 6 bases and J lost 4; bases outside the gene matches: 11. CDR3 bases: TGTGCCAGCAGCAAAACTAGCGGGGCCCTGCCCACCGGGGAGCTGTTTTTT. This codes for CASSKTSGALPTGELFF.

Concerning this clone: Other DNA sequences of this sample code for an identical CDR3. The chain couples TRBV10-1 to TRBJ2-7, with D possibly being TRBD1 or TRBD2 (6 bases each). Germline V lookup: CDR1 WNHNN, CDR2 SYGVQD (reference sequence). CDR3 length: 14 amino acids. The V end lost 8 bases, the J end lost 0 bases, and 14 bases lay between the germline ends. CDR3 loop: CASSRGGSSYEQYF. The CDR3 coding sequence is TGCGCCAGCTCGCGAGGGGGGAGCTCCTACGAGCAGTACTTC.

The V gene is TRBV7-9, the J gene TRBJ1-3; D not certain. This CDR3 region has 15 residues. Trimming removed 8 bases from V and 2 bases from J, with 16 bases in between. The germline CDR1 and CDR2 sequences are SEHNR and FQNEAQ (reference sequence). For the CDR3, the DNA is TGTGCCAGCCAGCAGGTATCGGAGACTGGAAACACCATATATTTT. The encoded protein is CASQQVSETGNTIYF.

V and J are TRBV15 and TRBJ2-1, with TRBD2 identical over 10 bases. V lost 1 base and J lost 6; bases outside the gene matches: 6. The CDR3 runs to 16 residues. Germline V gene data show CDR1 as LNHNV and CDR2 as YYDKDF (reference sequence). CDR3 DNA sequence: TGTGCCACCAGCAGAGCCAGCGGGAGGGCCCGCAATGAGCAGTTCTTC. Protein: CATSRASGRARNEQFF.

The chain joins TRBV5-6 to TRBJ1-3; no firm D call. V was pared by 4 bases and J by 7 bases, with 15 bases between. The length of the CDR3 is 14 residues. The germline gives CDR1 SGHDT, CDR2 YYEEEE. The CDR3 DNA reads as TGTGCCAGCAGCCCCGGGAGACGCGGTAACACCATATATTTT. It encodes CASSPGRRGNTIYF.

CDR3 protein: CSVEWFGQPNYGYTF. The CDR3 DNA follows: TGCAGCGTTGAATGGTTTGGGCAGCCTAACTATGGCTACACCTTC. This chain connects TRBV29-1 to TRBJ1-2; D call uncertain. V was cut by 2 bases and J by 0 bases, with 13 bases left in between. Germline V gene sequence: CDR1 SQVTM, CDR2 ANQGSEA. The CDR3 covers 15 residues.

V and J are TRBV19 and TRBJ1-5; D is unresolved. Germline V gene sequence: CDR1 LNHDA, CDR2 SQIVND (reference sequence). The germline V and J ends were trimmed by 4 bases and 0 bases, with 7 bases remaining between them. The CDR3 covers 14 residues. DNA of the CDR3: TGTGCCAGTAGTAGGACTGTTAGCAATCAGCCCCAGCATTTT. Translating it yields CASSRTVSNQPQHF.

A word on this clone: The identical CDR3 is also encoded by other nucleotide sequences in the sample. The V call is TRBV15, the J call TRBJ1-4; D call uncertain. V was shortened by 1 base and J by 6 bases, with 3 bases between the two germline ends. From germline, CDR1 is LNHNV and CDR2 YYDKDF (reference sequence). The CDR3 covers 12 residues. This CDR3 is CATSRGYEKLFF. As DNA, the CDR3 is TGTGCCACCAGCAGAGGGTATGAAAAACTGTTTTTT.

The chain is built from TRBV10-3 and TRBJ1-4; D is unclear. The CDR3 has 14 residues. Looked up from germline, CDR1 is ENHRY and CDR2 is SYGVKD. Trimming took off 8 bases at V and 1 base at J, with 11 bases between the two ends. CDR3 nucleotides: TGTGCCATCCGGACGGGCGGAACTAATGAAAAACTGTTTTTT. Amino acid sequence: CAIRTGGTNEKLFF.

In the case of this clone: Other nucleotide sequences from this sample produce the same CDR3. This chain joins TRBV18 and TRBJ2-7, with D possibly matching TRBD2 (6 bases). V was shortened by 0 bases and J by 5 bases, with 14 bases between the two germline ends. The CDR3 is made up of 15 amino acids. Germline CDR1 reads KGHSH; CDR2 reads LQKENI. CDR3 region: CASSPPGRGGDEQYF. DNA of the CDR3: TGTGCCAGCTCACCACCCGGAAGGGGAGGAGACGAGCAGTACTTC.

The chain recombines TRBV6-5 with TRBJ1-2; tentatively, D is TRBD1 (5 bases). Germline V gene data show CDR1 as MNHEY and CDR2 as SVGAGI. V was trimmed by 4 bases and J by 5 bases, leaving 14 bases between them. CDR3 length: 14 residues. Here the CDR3 reads CASSSLGTGYGYTF. The CDR3 coding sequence is TGTGCCAGCAGTTCCCTCGGGACGGGATATGGCTACACCTTC.

The genes are TRBV2 and TRBJ2-3; D gene unclear. V was cut by 7 bases and J by 6 bases, with 17 bases left in between. The CDR3 sequence is 14 residues long. Per the germline V gene, CDR1 is SNHLY and CDR2 is FYNNEI. The CDR3 DNA follows: TGTGCCAGCAACCCGTTGTGGAGTGTGGATACGCAGTATTTT. This gives the protein CASNPLWSVDTQYF.